The rows below give T cell receptor beta chains drawn from one sample of a study of regulatory T cells in long-lasting Graves disease. TCRdb recomputed calls from the multiplex PCR reads with MiXCR, one row per CDR3 protein. The repertoire holds 350,000 to 450,000 distinct CDR3 sequences, with approximately 15% as singletons. These same data were also listed under a study on T cells in Graves' hyperthyroidism and ophthalmopathy.

The source material was peripheral blood mononuclear cells (PBMCs), sampled at new diagnosis, from a patient treated with antithyroid drugs. The receptors shown here come from a man aged 35 to 55 with Graves disease. Both conserved end residues are part of each CDR3. The order of the fields is D gene, clone size, V gene, J gene, CDR3 protein, CDR3 DNA. A D gene is named only where the DNA matches it firmly. The listing skips clone size in some rows; elsewhere it reads once, few, many or a size class.

.	.	TRBV30	TRBJ1-1	CAWSVNMGGGHTEAFF	TGTGCCTGGAGTGTAAACATGGGGGGTGGGCACACTGAAGCTTTCTTT
TRBD1	few	TRBV27	TRBJ1-1	CASSVSWTGENTEAFF	TGTGCCAGCAGTGTCTCATGGACAGGGGAGAACACTGAAGCTTTCTTT
TRBD2	few	TRBV5-1	TRBJ2-1	CASSPGTSGGQHNEQFF	TGCGCCAGCAGCCCTGGGACTAGCGGGGGACAACACAATGAGCAGTTCTTC
TRBD1	many	TRBV5-1	TRBJ1-1	CASSLSPDRLGAEAFF	TGCGCCAGCAGCTTGTCACCGGACAGGTTGGGCGCTGAAGCTTTCTTT
TRBD2	many	TRBV11-2	TRBJ2-1	CASSFLAGYNEQFF	TGTGCCAGCAGCTTCCTAGCGGGCTACAATGAGCAGTTCTTC
.	few	TRBV6-1	TRBJ2-5	CASSEVGRGGQETQYF	TGTGCCAGCAGTGAAGTTGGCAGGGGGGGCCAAGAGACCCAGTACTTC
TRBD2	.	TRBV20-1	TRBJ2-1	CSAGTSGGAYEQFF	TGCAGTGCTGGCACTAGCGGGGGGGCGTATGAGCAGTTCTTC
.	many	TRBV29-1	TRBJ2-3	CSLEAGLTDTQYF	TGCAGCCTGGAGGCGGGGCTCACAGATACGCAGTATTTT
TRBD2	many	TRBV2	TRBJ2-1	CASTNGLAGFF	TGTGCCAGCACAAACGGGCTAGCGGGGTTCTTC
.	.	TRBV18	TRBJ2-3	CASSPGTPRGTQYF	TGTGCCAGCTCACCCGGGACCCCCAGGGGTACGCAGTATTTT
TRBD2	.	TRBV11-2	TRBJ2-5	CASSLRLAGLEETQYF	TGTGCCAGCAGCTTAAGACTAGCGGGTTTGGAAGAGACCCAGTACTTC
.	many	TRBV12-3/TRBV12-4	TRBJ2-5	CASTRPGDPQYF	TGTGCCAGCACCCGGCCGGGGGATCCCCAGTACTTC